This entry is about one TCR beta chain. As originally analysed: Reference gene primer amplification yielded estimated nucleated cell counts. Here immunoSEQ multiplex PCR was the method, and the copy in TCRdb shows in-frame clones only, minus some. The V and J calls and clone size were taken over from that table, and D and trimming were inferred from the DNA. Here the sample spans about 250,000 clones, approximately 90% being singletons. The source of the sample is a study of blood T cell repertoires in COVID-19. Across the study: The samples span acute and convalescent COVID-19 from the United States, Italy and Spain. T cells, B-cell-depleted T cells, or PBMCs provided the cDNA or gDNA that served as material.

The sequenced material came from peripheral blood. The source of this sequence is a middle-aged woman who had recovered from COVID-19.

CDR3 in amino acids: CASSPHSGTDGANVLTF. The DNA for the CDR3 is TGTGCCAGCAGCCCTCATAGCGGGACCGATGGGGCCAACGTCCTGACTTTC. This chain connects TRBV7-2 to TRBJ2-6; 8 bases are shared with TRBD2. CDR3 length: 17 residues. The V and J ends lost 5 bases and 3 bases, in that order; junction bases with no gene match: 9. The germline gives CDR1 SGHTA, CDR2 FQGNSA.